This T cell receptor beta chain was documented in a study of T cells in Graves' hyperthyroidism and ophthalmopathy. The study's findings and limits: The majority of expanded thyroid clonotypes above 0.001 also appeared in blood. From stable hyperthyroidism, ophthalmopathy was set apart by a 13 V-J model.

This clonotype was counted at least ten times. Its antigen remains unknown. Germline assignment: CDR1 SNHLY and CDR2 FYNNEI. After removal of 6 bases from V and 10 bases from J, the junction contained 6 bases not matched to a gene. The length of the CDR3 is 13 residues. Amplification yielded TCR beta CDR3 regions, with RNA transcripts as the source. First-round RT-PCR targeting the TCR CDR3 was performed with the HTBI primer set. TCRdb re-called the multiplex PCR reads through MiXCR, storing one row per CDR3 protein. Of roughly 420,000 distinct CDR3 sequences listed, less than 20% are singletons. Absent ophthalmopathy progression within 18 months defined stable Graves' hyperthyroidism. Cells are PBMCs isolated from about 10 ml of fresh blood.

Source material: blood. This clonotype originated in a woman aged 18 to 35 with Graves' hyperthyroidism. This chain connects TRBV2 to TRBJ1-6; 7 nucleotides match TRBD1. The CDR3 here is CASRTGSGSPLHF. The DNA of the CDR3 is TGTGCCAGCAGGACAGGGAGCGGGTCACCCCTCCACTTT.